This TCR beta chain was obtained from a study of cytomegalovirus exposure and HLA in healthy donors listed by TCRdb under 2017. About the full investigation: According to a later analysis, one platform produced both the roughly 110 validation repertoires and the roughly 640 repertoires of the first cohort. The study was designed to test whether signatures of past pathogen exposure could be identified by cataloging public T cell receptors. A separate validation cohort of about 110 different subjects was used in addition to the roughly 700-subject first cohort. High-throughput TCR immunosequencing, statistical association of individual TCRs with disease status, and machine learning were combined to predict cytomegalovirus infection status.

Donors formed part of the validation cohort, which comprised about 130 subjects and was distinct from the first cohort of 550 to 850 subjects. Reading from cysteine to phenylalanine, the CDR3 counts 15 amino acids. Of all the DNA, just the CDR3 is kept, 45 bases in frame from base 1. V is shortened by 2 bases, J by 4 bases, and the region joining them spans 11 bases. CDR1 is given as KGHSH and CDR2 as LQKENI, both from the germline V gene. To note about this clone: The clone's antigen remains unknown. No per-base quality is available; no much larger clone lies one base away.

The library was obtained by the immunoSEQ multiplex PCR assay. Concerning the study's data processing: To diagnose cytomegalovirus status from the catalog of TCR beta chain sequences, a statistical classification framework was built. Held by TCRdb, this immuneACCESS table contains in-frame sequences only and omits some clones. Under half of the omission traces to an unresolved V gene where checked; the cause of the rest is unknown. V and J calls and clone size are those listed in that table; D and trimming were worked out from the DNA. Within this sample are approximately 300,000 clones, with about nine tenths of them counted one time only. Around 0.8% of the sample comes from the top ten. The paper as a whole reports these results and caveats: Most TCR sequences were observed very rarely across donors, whereas some public TCRs were present in many individuals. The classifier was reported to diagnose cytomegalovirus status with high specificity and sensitivity in both the original and validation cohorts. In vitro tests confirmed that a few of the cytomegalovirus-associated TCR beta chains recognize cytomegalovirus antigens. The validation cohort had no HLA typing available for a later analysis, so co-occurrence within that cohort was assessed over all 120 or so repertoires. The study listed 164 TCR beta chains as associated with cytomegalovirus. It was suggested by the authors that the approach could potentially be generalized to other disease states and immunological phenotypes. Subsequent analysis determined that TCRs grouped into clusters in the first cohort also showed a tendency toward co-occurrence across the 120 or so validation repertoires, and approximately 93% of cluster scores exceeded 0.

The V gene is TRBV18 and the J gene is TRBJ1-4, with a tentative D gene TRBD1 over 6 matching bases. The sequence was obtained from a woman aged 18-29 years in good health and CMV-seronegative. Sequencing was performed on PBMCs. The CDR3 corresponds to CASSPMGAFNEKLFF. The sequence in DNA is TGTGCCAGCTCACCAATGGGGGCCTTTAATGAAAAACTGTTTTTT. The CDR3, completed at both ends by the reference TRBV18 and TRBJ1-4 genes, gives the full variable domain NAGVMQNPRHLVRRRGQEARLRCSPMKGHSHVYWYRQLPEEGLKFMVYLQKENIIDESGMPKERFSAEFPKEGPSILRIQQVVRGDSAAYFCASSPMGAFNEKLFFGSGTQLSVL.